The next 7 T cell receptor beta chains were all read from a single sample in a study of shared clonotypes between healthy human individuals. CD8 cells classed as naive were CD45RO-negative and positively selected for CCR7, excluding terminally differentiated effector memory CD45RA+ cells. Assay used: immunoSEQ multiplex PCR; TCRdb lists only in-frame clones, some missing. The profile shows over 2,000,000 clones, about 94% of them singletons. The sequencing sample was made of naive CD8+ T cells from PBMCs. These receptors were obtained from a man aged 18 to 30 in good health. Some clones in this sample may be carry-over from other donors' samples.

V is TRBV4-1 and J is TRBJ1-5, with TRBD1 identical over 7 bases. Per germline, CDR1 MGHRA and CDR2 YSYEKL. J gave up 8 bases and V 1 base, and 8 bases lay outside the gene matches. The CDR3 spans 15 residues. Here the CDR3 reads CASSQAAGGIEPQHF. In DNA, the CDR3 is TGCGCCAGCAGCCAAGCCGCAGGGGGAATAGAGCCCCAGCATTTT.

The V call is TRBV19, the J call TRBJ1-2; D unclear. V lost 6 bases and J 4 bases, leaving 12 bases between the germline ends. The CDR3 consists of 13 residues. Per the germline V gene, CDR1 is LNHDA and CDR2 is SQIVND (reference sequence). The CDR3 loop reads CASSNDGFYGYTF. The CDR3 nucleotides read TGTGCCAGTAGCAACGACGGTTTCTATGGCTACACCTTC.

This clone showed up just once. The V and J genes are TRBV7-9 and TRBJ2-1, with TRBD1 as a possible D gene (5 bases). The germline V gene encodes CDR1 SEHNR and CDR2 FQNEAQ (reference sequence). CDR3 size: 13 residues. Trimming cost V 5 bases and J 7 bases, with 12 bases left between them. The CDR3 sequence is CASSVQGGNEQFF. CDR3 sequence (DNA): TGTGCCAGCAGCGTTCAGGGTGGAAATGAGCAGTTCTTC. Full variable domain (remainder filled in from reference TRBV7-9 and TRBJ2-1): DTGVSQNPRHKITKRGQNVTFRCDPISEHNRLYWYRQTLGQGPEFLTYFQNEAQLEKSRLLSDRFSAERPKGSFSTLEIQRTEQGDSAMYLCASSVQGGNEQFFGPGTRLTVL.

The rearrangement joins TRBV25-1 to TRBJ1-2; no clear D gene. CDR1 is MGHDK and CDR2 is SYGVNS in the germline V gene. Trimming left V 10 bases short and J 4 bases short, with 7 bases between. This CDR3 has 10 amino acids. Here the CDR3 reads CATEFYGYTF. CDR3 nucleotide sequence: TGTGCCACCGAATTCTATGGCTACACCTTC.

V is TRBV7-3 and J is TRBJ2-1, with 12 bases matching TRBD2. CDR3 length: 16 residues. CDR1 is SGHTA and CDR2 is FQGTGA in the germline V gene. The J segment lost 8 bases and the V segment lost 5 bases, leaving 10 bases of the junction unmatched. In DNA form, the CDR3 reads TGTGCCAGCAGCGTTACGACTAGCGGGAGTTTCGATGAGCAGTTCTTC. Encoded protein: CASSVTTSGSFDEQFF.

V and J are TRBV28 and TRBJ2-3; 8 nucleotides match TRBD2. Per germline, CDR1 MDHEN and CDR2 SYDVKM. V lost 3 bases and J lost 6; bases outside the gene matches: 8. The length of the CDR3 is 15 residues. The CDR3 bases are TGTGCCAGCAGTTTGCCGTCCCTAGCGGGCGATACGCAGTATTTT. This sequence encodes CASSLPSLAGDTQYF.

The chain recombines TRBV10-3 with TRBJ2-7, with D possibly TRBD2 on 6 matching bases. CDR3 size: 14 residues. The germline V and J ends were trimmed by 5 bases and 7 bases, with 18 bases remaining between them. The germline V gene has CDR1 ENHRY and CDR2 SYGVKD. CDR3: CAISMPGLSREQYF. The CDR3, as DNA: TGTGCCATCAGTATGCCGGGACTTAGCAGGGAGCAGTACTTC.